This TCR beta chain was sequenced for a study of cytomegalovirus exposure and HLA in healthy donors. General study results and limits: In a later analysis, compared with equally common non-associated chains, HLA-associated beta chains were more expanded.

Remarks on this clone: The antigen is undetermined.

The PCR was carried out with 60 Vbeta primers and 13 Jbeta primers. Profiling relied on immunoSEQ multiplex PCR, and the TCRdb table lists in-frame clones only, not all of them. The sample yields under 200,000 clones, 80% seen once. The CDR3 consists of 15 residues. V lost 9 bases to trimming and J lost 8 bases; unmatched junction nucleotides: 13. The V gene's germline CDR1 is SNHLY and CDR2 FYNNEI. This rearrangement joins TRBV2 to TRBJ1-2, with 12 bases lining up with TRBD1. Sequences were obtained from PBMCs. The source of this sequence is a man aged 35-49 years in good health and CMV-seronegative. The CDR3 reads CASKPGQGAPLGYTF. CDR3 DNA: TGTGCCAGTAAGCCGGGACAGGGGGCGCCCCTCGGCTACACCTTC.